This T cell receptor (beta chain) was recorded in a study of T cell responses to AZD1222 COVID-19 vaccine. With 4 bases clipped from V and 7 bases from J, the junction kept 6 bases outside the gene matches. Germline assignment: CDR1 SGHDT and CDR2 YYEEEE. The CDR3 extends over 15 amino acids. Researchers grouped second doses given at about 4 or about 12 weeks into one pool. Sequenced by immunoSEQ multiplex PCR; TCRdb stores in-frame clones only, minus some. The table lists 150,000 to 200,000 clones, about 90% of them singletons. The genes are TRBV5-6 and TRBJ2-2; 11 positions agree with TRBD2. This specimen consisted of peripheral blood, obtained 28 days after the second AZD1222 dose. The source of this sequence is an adult who received the AZD1222 COVID-19 vaccine. CDR3 amino acids: CASSASGGTGGELFF. In DNA form, the CDR3 reads TGTGCCAGCAGCGCTAGCGGGGGGACTGGCGGGGAGCTGTTTTTT.